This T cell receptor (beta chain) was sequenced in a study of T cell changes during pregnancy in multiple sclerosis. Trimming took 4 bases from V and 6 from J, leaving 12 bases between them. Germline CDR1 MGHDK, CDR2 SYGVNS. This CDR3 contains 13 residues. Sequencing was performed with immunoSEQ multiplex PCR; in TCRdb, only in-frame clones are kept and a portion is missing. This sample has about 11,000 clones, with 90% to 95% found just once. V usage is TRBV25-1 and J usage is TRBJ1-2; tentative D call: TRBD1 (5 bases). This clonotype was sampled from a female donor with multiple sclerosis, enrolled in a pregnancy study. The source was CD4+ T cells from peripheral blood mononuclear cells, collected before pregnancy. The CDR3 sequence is CASSVAGPDGYTF. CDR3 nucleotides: TGTGCCAGCAGTGTAGCAGGGCCGGATGGCTACACCTTC.